The 21 T cell receptor beta chains listed next were all sequenced from one sample in a study of blood T cell repertoires in COVID-19. Some clones are missing from TCRdb's copy, which holds only in-frame ones; the method was immunoSEQ multiplex PCR. Among 85,000 to 90,000 clones listed, approximately 89% were seen once. The sample comprised peripheral blood. The receptors derive from a human donor with active COVID-19. The donor label of this sample is uncertain.

The V and J genes are TRBV19 and TRBJ1-5, with 7 bases fitting TRBD1. Germline V gene sequence: CDR1 LNHDA, CDR2 SQIVND (reference sequence). Trimming cost V 4 bases and J 1 base; bases outside gene matches: 7. The CDR3 spans 16 residues. The CDR3: CASSTNRGRSNQPQHF. The CDR3 bases are TGTGCCAGTAGTACCAACAGGGGACGAAGCAATCAGCCCCAGCATTTT.

The rearrangement links TRBV4-1 to TRBJ2-7; TRBD1 aligns across 7 bases. V lost 0 bases to trimming and J lost 5 bases; unmatched junction nucleotides: 4. Germline assignment: CDR1 MGHRA and CDR2 YSYEKL. This CDR3 region has 14 residues. The CDR3 region has the DNA TGCGCCAGCAGCCAAGAAACAGGGGTTAACGAGCAGTACTTC. Its protein is CASSQETGVNEQYF.

This clone was seen once. The sample holds other DNA sequences that translate to the same CDR3. V usage is TRBV18 and J usage is TRBJ2-7; D possibly corresponds to TRBD2 (8 bases). The CDR3 loop spans 18 amino acids. Germline loops: CDR1 KGHSH, CDR2 LQKENI. Trimming removed 2 bases from V and 4 bases from J, with 24 bases in between. Written as DNA, the CDR3 is TGTGCCAGCTCACCAAGGGGGCCCGGGGGGGGCGCAGCTTACGAGCAGTACTTC. Translating gives CASSPRGPGGGAAYEQYF.

This clone was counted a single time. The chain has TRBV5-4 and TRBJ1-4; 9 bases line up with TRBD1. V lost 3 bases to trimming and J lost 5 bases; unmatched junction nucleotides: 11. The germline V gene encodes CDR1 SGHNT and CDR2 YYREEE (reference sequence). CDR3 size: 17 residues. This CDR3 reads CASSSGGQGNKNEKLFF. CDR3 coding DNA: TGTGCCAGCAGCTCGGGGGGACAGGGAAATAAGAATGAAAAACTGTTTTTT.

The chain combines TRBV15 with TRBJ2-7, with 9 positions matching TRBD2. Trimming cost V 0 bases and J 4 bases; bases outside gene matches: 13. The CDR3 runs 18 residues. Germline-derived CDR1 and CDR2 are LNHNV and YYDKDF (reference sequence). For the CDR3, the DNA is TGTGCCACCAGCAGAGATACACTGGTGAGCGGGGGGCGTTACGAGCAGTACTTC. This encodes CATSRDTLVSGGRYEQYF. The variable domain in full, with the rest retrieved from reference TRBV15 and TRBJ2-7, is DAMVIQNPRYQVTQFGKPVTLSCSQTLNHNVMYWYQQKSSQAPKLLFHYYDKDFNNEADTPDNFQSRRPNTSFCFLDIRSPGLGDTAMYLCATSRDTLVSGGRYEQYFGPGTRLTVT.

V gene TRBV4-1 combines with J gene TRBJ2-1; D possibly corresponds to TRBD1 (6 bases). V lost 0 bases, J lost 8 bases, and 14 bases lay in between. The CDR3 is 15 residues long. The V gene's germline CDR1 is MGHRA and CDR2 YSYEKL. The CDR3 protein is CASSQEQGAFDEQFF. As DNA, the CDR3 is TGCGCCAGCAGCCAAGAACAGGGCGCGTTCGATGAGCAGTTCTTC.

V and J are TRBV7-9 and TRBJ1-4; tentative D call: TRBD1 (5 bases). Trimming pared 5 bases from V and 8 bases from J, leaving 15 bases between. This CDR3 has 14 amino acids. Germline V gene lookup returns CDR1 SEHNR and CDR2 FQNEAQ (reference sequence). This CDR3 reads CASSALMTEEKLFF. The CDR3 DNA follows: TGTGCCAGCAGCGCGCTCATGACAGAAGAAAAACTGTTTTTT.

The rearrangement joins TRBV18 to TRBJ2-7, with 10 bases that match TRBD1. The CDR3 runs 18 residues. Germline loops: CDR1 KGHSH, CDR2 LQKENI. With 0 bases clipped from V and 5 bases from J, the junction kept 13 bases outside the gene matches. The CDR3 is CASSPPLTGGGSSHEQYF. CDR3 bases: TGTGCCAGCTCACCACCCTTGACAGGGGGCGGGAGTAGCCACGAGCAGTACTTC. The full variable domain, completed using reference TRBV18 and TRBJ2-7, is NAGVMQNPRHLVRRRGQEARLRCSPMKGHSHVYWYRQLPEEGLKFMVYLQKENIIDESGMPKERFSAEFPKEGPSILRIQQVVRGDSAAYFCASSPPLTGGGSSHEQYFGPGTRLTVT.

The chain combines TRBV20-1 with TRBJ2-5; 8 bases are shared with TRBD1. Germline loops: CDR1 DFQATT, CDR2 SNEGSKA (reference sequence). The CDR3 spans 13 residues. V lost 3 bases to trimming and J lost 6 bases; unmatched junction nucleotides: 6. This CDR3 reads CSASPQGAKTQYF. CDR3 nucleotide sequence: TGCAGTGCTAGTCCCCAGGGGGCGAAGACCCAGTACTTC.

This chain connects TRBV18 to TRBJ2-7; 12 bases are shared with TRBD2. The CDR3 totals 18 residues. Per germline, CDR1 KGHSH and CDR2 LQKENI. Trimming cost V 1 base and J 6 bases; bases outside gene matches: 13. CDR3 sequence (DNA): TGTGCCAGCTCACCACTGGCACTAGCGGGGGGCCCAGGTACCGAGCAGTACTTC. It codes for CASSPLALAGGPGTEQYF.

This sequence joins TRBV6-5 and TRBJ1-6; possibly TRBD1 for D (6 bases). Germline V CDR1 and CDR2: MNHEY, SVGAGI. The CDR3 consists of 15 residues. The V gene lost 2 bases and the J gene lost 10 bases, with 15 bases spanning the gap. In DNA form, the CDR3 reads TGTGCCAGCAGTTACGAGCAGGGGAAGGGATCACCCCTCCACTTT. Protein product: CASSYEQGKGSPLHF.

This clone was seen a single time. The rearrangement uses TRBV19 and TRBJ1-3, with D maybe TRBD1 (5 bases). V lost 0 bases and J 0 bases, leaving 9 bases between the germline ends. CDR1 is LNHDA, CDR2 SQIVND, per germline (reference sequence). CDR3 length: 16 residues. The CDR3 is CASSIDGQISGNTIYF. The CDR3 nucleotides read TGTGCCAGTAGTATAGATGGACAAATCTCTGGAAACACCATATATTTT. Using reference TRBV19 and TRBJ1-3 for the parts outside the CDR3, the full variable domain is DGGITQSPKYLFRKEGQNVTLSCEQNLNHDAMYWYRQDPGQGLRLIYYSQIVNDFQKGDIAEGYSVSREKKESFPLTVTSAQKNPTAFYLCASSIDGQISGNTIYFGEGSWLTVV.

The rearrangement joins TRBV9 to TRBJ1-3; TRBD1 agrees at 9 bases. J lost 0 bases, V lost 3 bases, and 10 bases had no gene match. Germline CDR1 SGDLS, CDR2 YYNGEE. The CDR3 consists of 18 residues. Here the CDR3 reads CASSASNRGPSSGNTIYF. CDR3 nucleotides: TGTGCCAGCAGCGCCTCAAACAGGGGGCCCTCCTCTGGAAACACCATATATTTT.

This clone was detected only a few times. CDR3 bases: TGTGCCAGCAGCAAATCAACGGTACAGGGCTGGAACACCGGGGAGCTGTTTTTT. Protein: CASSKSTVQGWNTGELFF. The chain uses TRBV7-7 and TRBJ2-2; perhaps TRBD1 as D (6 bases). Trimming removed 5 bases from V and 1 base from J, with 20 bases in between. The V gene's germline CDR1 is SSHAT and CDR2 FNYEAQ (reference sequence). This CDR3 comprises 18 residues.

The chain is built from TRBV15 and TRBJ1-5; the D gene is possibly TRBD1 (5 bases). The CDR3 extends over 15 amino acids. The V gene lost 5 bases and the J gene lost 5 bases, with 16 bases spanning the gap. CDR1 is LNHNV, CDR2 YYDKDF, per germline (reference sequence). CDR3 sequence: CATSDPGAGDQPQHF. The CDR3, as DNA: TGTGCCACCAGCGACCCTGGCGCGGGGGATCAGCCCCAGCATTTT.

J is TRBJ1-3 and V is TRBV28; 9 bases align to TRBD1. The CDR3 consists of 16 residues. V shed 2 bases, J shed 1 base, and the junction held 3 bases outside the gene matches. Germline V gene lookup returns CDR1 MDHEN and CDR2 SYDVKM. The DNA of the CDR3 is TGTGCCAGCAGTTTAGAGGACAGGGGATCTGGAAACACCATATATTTT. Its translation: CASSLEDRGSGNTIYF.

The chain joins TRBV2 to TRBJ2-7, with TRBD1 as a possible D gene (6 bases). V dropped 9 bases and J dropped 2 bases, with 14 bases sitting between them. There are 13 residues in the CDR3. Per the germline V gene, CDR1 is SNHLY and CDR2 is FYNNEI. The DNA for the CDR3 is TGTGCCAGACAGGGAATTCGCCCCTACGAGCAGTACTTC. This encodes CARQGIRPYEQYF. The variable domain in full, with the rest retrieved from reference TRBV2 and TRBJ2-7, is EPEVTQTPSHQVTQMGQEVILRCVPISNHLYFYWYRQILGQKVEFLVSFYNNEISEKSEIFDDQFSVERPDGSNFTLKIRSTKLEDSAMYFCARQGIRPYEQYFGPGTRLTVT.

A single count supports this clone. The chain is built from TRBV11-2 and TRBJ2-7, with TRBD1 as a possible D gene (6 bases). The CDR3 loop spans 16 amino acids. Trimming removed 0 bases at V and 2 bases at J, with 14 bases between. In germline, CDR1 is SGHAT, CDR2 FQNNGV. CDR3 nucleotides: TGTGCCAGCAGCTTAGAAAGGGGGACCCCACCCTACGAGCAGTACTTC. Its protein is CASSLERGTPPYEQYF.

The chain couples TRBV4-3 to TRBJ1-4; weak D call: TRBD1 (6 bases). The ends were cut back, 0 bases at V and 12 bases at J, with 17 bases in the middle. The CDR3 covers 15 residues. Germline lookup yields CDR1 LGHNA and CDR2 YSLEER. As DNA, the CDR3 is TGCGCCAGCAGCCAAGAATGGACAGTTCCTGCTGAACTGTTTTTT. Amino acids: CASSQEWTVPAELFF.

This clone occurred once. The J gene is TRBJ1-1, the V gene TRBV7-2, with D unclear. The V end lost 6 bases, the J end lost 1 base, and 6 bases lay between the germline ends. CDR1 is SGHTA, CDR2 FQGNSA, per germline. This CDR3 comprises 12 residues. The CDR3 bases are TGTGCCAGCAGTACAGCGAACACTGAAGCTTTCTTT. Protein sequence: CASSTANTEAFF.

V gene TRBV19 combines with J gene TRBJ2-1; tentatively, D is TRBD1 (7 bases). Trimming removed 9 bases at V and 0 bases at J, with 12 bases between. The CDR3 is 14 amino acids. Germline-derived CDR1 and CDR2 are LNHDA and SQIVND (reference sequence). The chain's CDR3 is CASQEGASYNEQFF. The CDR3 bases are TGTGCCAGCCAGGAGGGGGCCTCCTACAATGAGCAGTTCTTC. The whole variable domain, filled in from reference TRBV19 and TRBJ2-1, reads DGGITQSPKYLFRKEGQNVTLSCEQNLNHDAMYWYRQDPGQGLRLIYYSQIVNDFQKGDIAEGYSVSREKKESFPLTVTSAQKNPTAFYLCASQEGASYNEQFFGPGTRLTVL.